This T cell receptor beta chain was recovered during a study of control samples from healthy donors and cancer patients. The repertoire was sequenced with immunoSEQ multiplex PCR; TCRdb's copy has only in-frame clones and lacks some. The data contain over 150,000 clones, 90% to 95% of them singletons. Germline lookup yields CDR1 LGHNA and CDR2 YSLEER. This CDR3 comprises 15 residues. The V end lost 0 bases, the J end lost 5 bases, and 10 bases lay between the germline ends. The rearrangement uses TRBV4-3 and TRBJ2-2; D is possibly TRBD1 or TRBD2 (6 bases each). The sample was blood. This clonotype was sampled from a man aged 25 to 40 in good health. For the CDR3, the DNA is TGCGCCAGCAGCCAAGATCGGGGGCGGACCGGGGAGCTGTTTTTT. It codes for CASSQDRGRTGELFF.